Following are 8 T cell receptor beta chains from one sample sequenced in a study of T-cell reconstitution after alpha-beta-depleted transplantation in children (dated by TCRdb to between 2015 and 2016). The library was obtained by PCR. TCRdb shows the sequencer as Illumina HiSeq 2500. Molecular barcoding was employed in the preparation of TCR libraries, with unique molecular identifiers being used to normalize TCRbeta repertoire quantification. Clones were called with MiXCR by TCRdb after fastp trimmed the public reads at Q25, and only in-frame beta chains were retained. Rows merge per CDR3 protein into single entries with the most common DNA and genes. The sample table holds almost 600,000 distinct CDR3 sequences, of which approximately 30% were seen once. About 35% of the sample comes from the top ten. Sample treatment or condition, as interpreted from the label and publication: allogeneic hematopoietic cell transplantation with graft depleted of TCRalphabeta T cells and CD19 B cells.

Specimen: PBMCs, collected before TCRalphabeta/CD19-depleted stem cell transplant. Receptor source: a boy in the first two years of life with Wiskott-Aldrich syndrome, due to receive a stem cell transplant.

This clonotype was seen only once. The chain joins TRBV10-3 to TRBJ1-2; 8 nucleotides line up with TRBD1. The ends lost 6 bases at V and 2 bases at J; junction bases unmatched: 2. Germline CDR1 ENHRY, CDR2 SYGVKD. There are 13 residues in the CDR3. CDR3 nucleotides: TGTGCCATCAGAGACAGGGGAAACTATGGCTACACCTTC. It is translated as CAIRDRGNYGYTF.

The chain links TRBV5-6 to TRBJ2-2, with 9 nucleotides matching TRBD2. Unmatched junction bases numbered 6, after V lost 3 bases and J lost 6 bases. The CDR3 totals 15 residues. Germline V gene sequence: CDR1 SGHDT, CDR2 YYEEEE. This CDR3 reads CASSYPAGGSGELFF. DNA for the CDR3: TGTGCCAGCAGCTATCCCGCGGGAGGGTCCGGGGAGCTGTTTTTT.

In its sample, this clonotype was seen a few times. The J gene is TRBJ2-7, the V gene TRBV28; D may be TRBD2 (6 bases). This CDR3 spans 13 amino acids. With 5 bases removed from V and 7 bases from J, the gap between germline ends came to 15 bases. CDR1 and CDR2 from the germline V gene are MDHEN and SYDVKM. Here the CDR3 reads CASSPPGVGEQYF. The DNA of the CDR3 is TGTGCCAGCAGTCCCCCGGGGGTAGGGGAGCAGTACTTC.

The genes are TRBV12-3 or TRBV12-4 and TRBJ2-3; perhaps TRBD2 as D (6 bases). This CDR3 spans 16 amino acids. V was trimmed by 5 bases and J by 4 bases, leaving 19 bases between them. The CDR3 is CASSPPAGGRPDTQYF. The CDR3 coding sequence is TGTGCCAGCAGTCCGCCCGCAGGAGGGCGTCCAGATACGCAGTATTTT.

This clonotype has a handful of counts. J is TRBJ2-1 and V is TRBV29-1; 12 nucleotides align to TRBD2. Germline V gene lookup returns CDR1 SQVTM and CDR2 ANQGSEA. The CDR3 spans 18 residues. Trimming at V came to 4 bases and at J to 3 bases, leaving 13 bases not matched to a gene. The DNA of the CDR3 is TGCAGCGTTGGGCTAGCGGGAGGGGGAGGGAGTAGCTACAATGAGCAGTTCTTC. Encoded protein: CSVGLAGGGGSSYNEQFF.

This chain's CDR3 is CASSSAGLSYNEQFF. DNA for the CDR3: TGTGCCAGCAGCTCAGCGGGCTTGAGCTACAATGAGCAGTTCTTC. The chain uses TRBV5-5 and TRBJ2-1; D is possibly TRBD2 (6 bases). Trimming pared 3 bases from V and 3 bases from J, leaving 13 bases between. Looked up from germline, CDR1 is SGHKS and CDR2 is YYEKEE (reference sequence). The CDR3 is 15 residues long.

The chain links TRBV9 to TRBJ2-2; D is perhaps TRBD2 (6 bases). The germline V gene has CDR1 SGDLS and CDR2 YYNGEE. This CDR3 contains 17 residues. Trimming pared 4 bases from V and 5 bases from J, leaving 21 bases between. CDR3 sequence (DNA): TGTGCCAGCAGCCTTCCTCCGGGCGGAGGGAGGACCGGGGAGCTGTTTTTT. Encoded protein: CASSLPPGGGRTGELFF.

This clonotype was detected only a few times. V and J are TRBV6-1 and TRBJ2-4; D may be TRBD1 (5 bases). V was clipped by 6 bases and J by 0 bases, with 9 bases between them. CDR1 and CDR2 (germline): MNHNS, SASEGT. This CDR3 region has 14 residues. CDR3 in amino acids: CASSDSLAKNIQYF. CDR3 bases: TGTGCCAGCAGCGACAGTTTAGCCAAAAACATTCAGTACTTC.